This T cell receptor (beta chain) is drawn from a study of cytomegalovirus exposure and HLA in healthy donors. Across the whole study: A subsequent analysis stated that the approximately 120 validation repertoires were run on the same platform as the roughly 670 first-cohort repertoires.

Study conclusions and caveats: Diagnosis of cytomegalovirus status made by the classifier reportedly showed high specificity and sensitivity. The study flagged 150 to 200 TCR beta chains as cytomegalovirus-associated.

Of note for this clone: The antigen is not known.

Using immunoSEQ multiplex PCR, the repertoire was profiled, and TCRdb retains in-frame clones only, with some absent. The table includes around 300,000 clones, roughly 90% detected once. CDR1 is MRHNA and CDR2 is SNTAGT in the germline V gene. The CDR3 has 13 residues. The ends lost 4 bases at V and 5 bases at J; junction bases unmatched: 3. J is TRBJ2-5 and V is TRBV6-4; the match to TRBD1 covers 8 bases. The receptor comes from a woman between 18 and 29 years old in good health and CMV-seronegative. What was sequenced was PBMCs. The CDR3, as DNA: TGTGCCAGCAGTGTGAACAGGGGGGAGACCCAGTACTTC. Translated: CASSVNRGETQYF.